This TCR beta chain is drawn from a study of shared clonotypes between healthy human individuals. The study's findings and limits: Represented diversity (both genetic and exposure-history) was limited by the small number of donors. Tissues were not sampled, only blood, and their repertoires likely differ. Clonotypes shared by all four sorted-subset donors had higher generation probabilities than non-shared clonotypes.

Here immunoSEQ multiplex PCR was the method, and the copy in TCRdb shows in-frame clones only, minus some. The sample has 1.5 million to 2.5 million clones; about 95% are singletons. This clone was seen once. The antigen remains unidentified. The germline V gene has CDR1 MDHEN and CDR2 SYDVKM. This CDR3 comprises 15 residues. V was trimmed by 3 bases and J by 6 bases, leaving 18 bases between them. It was CD45RO-negative cells, positively selected for CCR7, that made up naive CD8 cells, with terminally differentiated effector memory CD45RA+ cells excluded. The sample was naive CD8+ T cells sorted from blood. J is TRBJ2-7 and V is TRBV28; D is unclear. This clonotype was obtained from a man aged 18 to 30 in good health. Here the CDR3 reads CASSLLTLPSPEQYF. The CDR3 coding sequence is TGTGCCAGCAGTTTGTTGACCTTGCCTTCCCCCGAGCAGTACTTC.